The text below deals with one T cell receptor (beta chain). Its antigen is unknown. TCRdb reanalysed the 5' RACE reads using MiXCR and keeps one entry per CDR3 protein. The sample yields under 950,000 distinct CDR3 sequences, 15% to 20% seen once. The CDR3 is made up of 16 amino acids. V lost 0 bases, J lost 0 bases, and 9 bases lay in between. Germline V CDR1 and CDR2: MNHEY, SVGEGT. The data are from a study of CD8 T cells in ankylosing spondylitis. Study-wide findings and caveats: Among TCR beta sequences, a motif of under ten highly homologous variants appeared characteristic of ankylosing spondylitis blood.

The source is a male donor with ankylosing spondylitis. The rearrangement uses TRBV6-2 or TRBV6-3 and TRBJ2-4; a possible D gene is TRBD2 (5 bases). Sequenced material: blood, either unsorted or a sorted T cell fraction (not recorded which). CDR3 sequence (DNA): TGTGCCAGCAGTTACTCGACCGGGAAAGCCAAAAACATTCAGTACTTC. Protein: CASSYSTGKAKNIQYF.